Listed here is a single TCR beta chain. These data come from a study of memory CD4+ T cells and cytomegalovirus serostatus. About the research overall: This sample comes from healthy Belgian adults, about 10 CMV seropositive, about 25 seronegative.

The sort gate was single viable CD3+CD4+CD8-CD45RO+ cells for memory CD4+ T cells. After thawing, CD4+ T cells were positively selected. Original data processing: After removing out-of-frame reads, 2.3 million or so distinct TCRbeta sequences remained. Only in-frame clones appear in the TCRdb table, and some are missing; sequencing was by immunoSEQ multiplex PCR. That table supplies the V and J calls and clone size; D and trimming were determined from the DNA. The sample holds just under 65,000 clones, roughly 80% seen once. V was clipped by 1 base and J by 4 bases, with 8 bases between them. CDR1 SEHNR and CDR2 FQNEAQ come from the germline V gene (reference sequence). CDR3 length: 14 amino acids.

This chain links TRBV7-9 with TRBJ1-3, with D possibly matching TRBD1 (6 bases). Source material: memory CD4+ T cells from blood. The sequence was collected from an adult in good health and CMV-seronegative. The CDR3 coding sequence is TGTGCCAGCAGCTTAGAGGACAGCGGAAACACCATATATTTT. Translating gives CASSLEDSGNTIYF.